This TCR beta chain was captured in a study of T cells in Graves' hyperthyroidism and ophthalmopathy. Background on the study: Once the initial diagnosis was made, peripheral blood was obtained before any treatment. Study observations and caveats: Researchers found most expanded thyroid clonotypes above 0.001 in blood as well. The model made its ophthalmopathy prediction, and onset followed a median approximately 6 months later.

What was amplified from RNA transcripts were TCR beta CDR3 regions. Primed by the HTBI set, a first-round RT-PCR was run on the TCR CDR3. Each CDR3 protein is one row after TCRdb ran MiXCR on the multiplex PCR reads. The sample includes about half a million distinct CDR3 sequences, less than 25% of them seen just once. A remark on this clonotype: The target antigen is unknown. An end of the junction does not agree with germline; a read error may underlie this.

This CDR3 contains 16 residues. The germline V gene has CDR1 SGHVS and CDR2 FQNEAQ. The study based diagnoses on clinical symptoms, serum thyroxine and TRAb, thyroid ultrasound and orbital computed tomography. The chain combines TRBV7-8 with TRBJ2-3, with TRBD2 identical over 14 bases. This receptor was identified in a woman in her 70s with Graves' ophthalmopathy. Material: blood. Here the CDR3 reads CASSTRTSGRTETQYF. Here the CDR3 DNA reads TGTGCCAGCAGCACCCGGACTAGCGGGAGGACAGAGACGCAGTATTTT.